Listed below are T cell receptor beta chains from one sample, sequenced in a study of CD8 T cells in Susac syndrome. Using its own MiXCR run on the immunoSEQ multiplex PCR reads, TCRdb lists one record per CDR3 protein. The sample carries 180,000 or so distinct CDR3 sequences, roughly 94% recorded once. The sequencing sample was made of CD4+ T cells from PBMCs. These receptors originate from a human donor in good health. Each CDR3 is given with its conserved first and last residue. The order of the fields is V gene, D gene, J gene, CDR3 protein. D genes are given only for firm matches.

>TRBV20-1|.|TRBJ2-7
CSAREPGSSYEQYF
>TRBV11-2|TRBD1|TRBJ2-5
CASSSIRQGAEETQYF
>TRBV9|TRBD1|TRBJ2-2
CASRTGTGTGELFF
>TRBV9|TRBD1|TRBJ1-2
CASSVGTGGDYGYTF
>TRBV12-3/TRBV12-4|TRBD2|TRBJ2-1
CASTPGGERAYNEQFF
>TRBV24-1|.|TRBJ2-3
CATSDSVPDTQYF
>TRBV15|.|TRBJ1-5
CATSRERRAGGSQHF
>TRBV29-1|.|TRBJ1-1
CSVQRTVMNTEAFF
>TRBV7-9|TRBD2|TRBJ2-1
CASSLVGLAGGSSYNEQFF
>TRBV29-1|TRBD2|TRBJ2-5
CSGERGPETQYF
>TRBV3-1|TRBD2|TRBJ2-1
CASSQVASGIYNEQFF
>TRBV30|.|TRBJ1-1
CAWRSPGDTEAFF
>TRBV29-1|.|TRBJ1-3
CSVEDRVVNTIYF
>TRBV11-1|.|TRBJ2-1
CASSFPRGFSYNEQFF
>TRBV6-5|TRBD2|TRBJ2-7
CASSYGPAGDYEQYF
>TRBV29-1|.|TRBJ2-1
CSVELGNEQFF
>TRBV12-3/TRBV12-4|.|TRBJ1-4
CASSLLSSGEKLFF
>TRBV20-1|TRBD1|TRBJ2-7
CSARALRDREYF
>TRBV4-3|TRBD1|TRBJ1-6
CASSQDGEDRVLF
>TRBV12-3/TRBV12-4|.|TRBJ1-1
CASSLIRTEAFF
>TRBV20-1|.|TRBJ2-1
CSARGTESYNEQFF
>TRBV11-3|.|TRBJ2-1
CASSQGLSNEQFF
>TRBV27|.|TRBJ2-3
CASSLSQGSFTDTQYF
>TRBV20-1|.|TRBJ2-7
CSARLERGYEQYF
>TRBV3-1|.|TRBJ1-4
CASSQVRGWEKLFF
>TRBV12-5|.|TRBJ2-3
CASRPWTADTQYF
>TRBV14|.|TRBJ2-4
CASSQLGWRDDKNIQYF
>TRBV20-1|.|TRBJ2-5
CSAKTSSSETQYF
>TRBV3-1|.|TRBJ2-7
CASSSWDEQYF
>TRBV3-1|.|TRBJ2-1
CASSQDLALNPYNEQFF
>TRBV4-1|.|TRBJ1-1
CASRGSLNTEAFF
>TRBV9|.|TRBJ2-7
CASSPRGEYYEQYF
>TRBV25-1|.|TRBJ2-3
CASSVRKDTQYF
>TRBV11-2|.|TRBJ2-5
CASSLTSRDVETQYF
>TRBV3-1|TRBD1|TRBJ2-7
CASSPIFTGTAGNSYEQYF
>TRBV20-1|.|TRBJ1-1
CSAKQNTEAFF
>TRBV11-2|.|TRBJ2-2
CASSSMGTTNTGELFF
>TRBV5-4|TRBD1|TRBJ1-2
CASSLRDSYGYTF
>TRBV5-4|.|TRBJ2-3
CASSLDRSADTQYF
>TRBV10-3|TRBD1|TRBJ2-2
CAIRSDRAGGELFF
>TRBV5-1|TRBD2|TRBJ2-3
CASSTGLAESTDTQYF
>TRBV20-1|TRBD2|TRBJ2-3
CSVTYSGGSTDTQYF
>TRBV5-8|.|TRBJ1-4
CASSLHRTGDEKLFF